The 5 T cell receptor beta chains below all came from one sample that was sequenced in a study of CD8 T cells in Susac syndrome. Random hexamers primed reverse transcription of about 0.5 to 1 ug RNA. TCRdb re-derived calls from the immunoSEQ multiplex PCR reads in MiXCR, one entry per CDR3 protein. The sample carries some 180,000 distinct CDR3 sequences, just under 95% recorded once. The source material was CD4+ T cells from PBMCs. The receptors here all came from a human donor in good health.

This chain connects TRBV7-9 to TRBJ1-2, with D hard to call. Trimming pared 0 bases from V and 4 bases from J, leaving 12 bases between. Looked up from germline, CDR1 is SEHNR and CDR2 is FQNEAQ (reference sequence). The length of the CDR3 is 15 residues. CDR3 sequence (DNA): TGTGCCAGCAGCTTAGCCACAACCATGGGCTATGGCTACACCTTC. Amino acids: CASSLATTMGYGYTF.

This clonotype was seen just once. V is TRBV2 and J is TRBJ2-6, with a tentative D call TRBD2 (5 bases). CDR3 length: 16 amino acids. Trimming took off 3 bases at V and 4 bases at J, with 13 bases between the two ends. From germline, CDR1 is SNHLY and CDR2 FYNNEI. The CDR3 DNA is TGTGCCAGCAGTGAGGACGGCCGGGAAGGGGCCAACGTCCTGACTTTC. Protein sequence: CASSEDGREGANVLTF.

The chain uses TRBV20-1 and TRBJ2-5; 8 bases fit TRBD2. This CDR3 has 14 amino acids. With V trimmed by 3 bases and J by 7 bases, 10 bases remained unmatched. CDR1 is DFQATT and CDR2 is SNEGSKA in the germline V gene (reference sequence). Here the CDR3 DNA reads TGCAGTGCTAGTGGAGGCGAGACTAGCGTGACCCAGTACTTC. Translated, it gives CSASGGETSVTQYF.

In this sample, this clonotype turned up once. The rearrangement joins TRBV24-1 to TRBJ2-1, with D perhaps given as TRBD1 or TRBD2 (5 bases each). The CDR3 runs 16 residues. Per the germline V gene, CDR1 is KGHDR and CDR2 is SFDVKD. The ends were cut back, 4 bases at V and 4 bases at J, with 16 bases in the middle. DNA for the CDR3: TGTGCCACCAGTGACCCGGGGACGGCTGTTTACAATGAGCAGTTCTTC. It encodes CATSDPGTAVYNEQFF.

The CDR3 DNA reads as TGTGCCAGCAGCTTAGATTATATAAACAATGAGCAGTTCTTC. Protein product: CASSLDYINNEQFF. The chain joins TRBV7-2 to TRBJ2-1; D remains unclear. Germline V CDR1 and CDR2: SGHTA, FQGNSA. The germline V and J ends were trimmed by 1 base and 5 bases, with 9 bases remaining between them. CDR3 size: 14 residues.